Ten or more counts support the clone carrying this T cell receptor (beta chain). The antigen is undetermined. TCR beta CDR3 sequences were amplified from RNA transcripts. The HTBI set primed first-round TCR CDR3 RT-PCR. Each CDR3 protein gets one entry after TCRdb re-called the multiplex PCR reads with MiXCR. The sample includes under 500,000 distinct CDR3 sequences, over 13% of them seen just once. The V gene's germline CDR1 is SNHLY and CDR2 FYNNEI. The CDR3 contains 16 residues. V was clipped by 6 bases and J by 6 bases, with 18 bases between them. The record originates from a study of T cells in Graves' hyperthyroidism and ophthalmopathy. Overall study: Sampling of peripheral blood happened at initial diagnosis, prior to any treatment.

Study-wide findings and caveats: A model of 13 V-J pairs discriminated ophthalmopathy from stable hyperthyroidism.

Sequenced input: blood. The sequence was collected from a man aged 50-59 years with Graves' ophthalmopathy. V and J are TRBV2 and TRBJ1-6; D is undetermined. The CDR3 loop is CASRRPTPDGNSPLHF. For the CDR3, the DNA is TGTGCCAGCAGACGTCCAACTCCCGACGGTAATTCACCCCTCCACTTT.